Presented here are 21 T cell receptor beta chains from one specimen sequenced in a study of CD8 T cells in Susac syndrome. RNA in amounts of 0.5 to 1 ug was reverse transcribed with random hexamers. One entry per CDR3 protein, called by TCRdb with MiXCR from the immunoSEQ multiplex PCR reads. Of hundreds of thousands of distinct CDR3 sequences in the sample, just under 95% were seen once. The sample was CD4+ T cells from PBMCs. The receptors were gathered from a human donor with multiple sclerosis.

The J gene is TRBJ1-5, the V gene TRBV20-1; D is uncertain. V lost 3 bases to trimming and J lost 3 bases, with 15 bases between them. Per germline, CDR1 DFQATT and CDR2 SNEGSKA (reference sequence). This CDR3 contains 15 residues. The chain's CDR3 is CSASRVRGINQPQHF. The CDR3 DNA follows: TGCAGTGCTAGTCGGGTTCGGGGTATCAATCAGCCCCAGCATTTT.

The V and J genes are TRBV3-1 and TRBJ2-2; D may be TRBD2 (6 bases). This CDR3 is 16 amino acids long. CDR1 is LGHDT, CDR2 YNNKEL, per germline (reference sequence). V was pared by 0 bases and J by 3 bases, with 11 bases between. This chain's CDR3 is CASSQDFSGYTGELFF. The CDR3 region has the DNA TGTGCCAGCAGCCAAGATTTTAGCGGATACACCGGGGAGCTGTTTTTT.

V is TRBV12-3 or TRBV12-4 and J is TRBJ2-2; D remains unclear. The CDR3 loop spans 14 amino acids. Trimming took 3 bases from V and 7 from J, leaving 12 bases between them. The CDR3 protein is CASSFDPFVGELFF. The CDR3 DNA reads as TGTGCCAGCAGTTTTGATCCCTTCGTCGGGGAGCTGTTTTTT.

This rearrangement joins TRBV20-1 to TRBJ2-1; perhaps TRBD2 as D (6 bases). Germline V lookup: CDR1 DFQATT, CDR2 SNEGSKA (reference sequence). V lost 4 bases and J lost 2, with 15 bases in between. This CDR3 is built from 15 residues. CDR3 coding DNA: TGCAGTGCTATCTCCACTAGCACTACCTACAATGAGCAGTTCTTC. This translates into CSAISTSTTYNEQFF.

The V call is TRBV3-1, the J call TRBJ2-3; D gene ambiguous. The CDR3 covers 16 residues. The germline V gene encodes CDR1 LGHDT and CDR2 YNNKEL (reference sequence). V shed 0 bases and J shed 2 bases, with 12 bases lying between them. The CDR3 loop reads CASSQDLGQHTDTQYF. CDR3 in DNA: TGTGCCAGCAGCCAAGATCTCGGGCAGCACACAGATACGCAGTATTTT.

V and J are TRBV3-1 and TRBJ1-1; D remains ambiguous. The CDR3 runs to 11 residues. V lost 0 bases to trimming and J lost 14 bases, with 10 bases between them. Germline lookup yields CDR1 LGHDT and CDR2 YNNKEL (reference sequence). CDR3: CASSQEGVSFF. The CDR3 nucleotides read TGTGCCAGCAGCCAAGAAGGCGTTAGCTTCTTT.

For the CDR3, the DNA is TGTGCCAGCAGCCCAGGACTGCCGCCGTCACCCCTCCACTTT. Protein sequence: CASSPGLPPSPLHF. The chain uses TRBV7-3 and TRBJ1-6; D is unclear. The CDR3 covers 14 residues. Trimming stripped 5 bases from V and 10 bases from J, with 15 bases between. Per germline, CDR1 SGHTA and CDR2 FQGTGA.

J is TRBJ2-5 and V is TRBV5-1; TRBD2 is a possible D gene (5 bases). Per the germline V gene, CDR1 is SGHRS and CDR2 is YFSETQ. V lost 0 bases to trimming and J lost 4 bases, with 10 bases between them. The CDR3 spans 14 residues. The CDR3 nucleotides are TGCGCCAGCAGCTTGGCCGAAGGAGGAGAGACCCAGTACTTC. Translation: CASSLAEGGETQYF.

The rearrangement links TRBV7-6 to TRBJ1-5; TRBD1 agrees at 7 bases. The germline CDR1 and CDR2 sequences are SGHVS and FNYEAQ. This CDR3 comprises 16 residues. V trimming: 1 base; J trimming: 1 base; junction bases outside the gene matches: 4. The CDR3 nucleotides read TGTGCCAGCAGCTTAGAAGGGGGACAGAGCAATCAGCCCCAGCATTTT. Protein sequence: CASSLEGGQSNQPQHF. The whole variable domain, filled in from reference TRBV7-6 and TRBJ1-5, reads GAGVSQSPRYKVTKRGQDVALRCDPISGHVSLYWYRQALGQGPEFLTYFNYEAQQDKSGLPNDRFSAERPEGSISTLTIQRTEQRDSAMYRCASSLEGGQSNQPQHFGDGTRLSIL.

This sequence joins TRBV6-6 and TRBJ2-1; 9 nucleotides line up with TRBD2. CDR1 MNHNY and CDR2 SVGAGI come from the germline V gene (reference sequence). The CDR3 extends over 15 amino acids. V was pared by 6 bases and J by 2 bases, with 5 bases of the junction left unmatched. Here the CDR3 DNA reads TGTGCCAGCAGCCCCCAGCGGGAGGCCTACAATGAGCAGTTCTTC. Amino acids: CASSPQREAYNEQFF.

The CDR3 protein is CSARRTLETQYF. Here the CDR3 DNA reads TGCAGTGCTAGAAGGACTCTAGAGACCCAGTACTTC. The V and J genes are TRBV20-1 and TRBJ2-5; maybe TRBD2 (5 bases). This CDR3 contains 12 residues. V dropped 2 bases and J dropped 4 bases, with 8 bases sitting between them. Germline CDR1 DFQATT, CDR2 SNEGSKA (reference sequence).

This CDR3 is CASSQPRQGLNYGYTF. CDR3 DNA: TGCGCCAGCAGCCAACCCAGACAGGGCCTTAACTATGGCTACACCTTC. This chain uses TRBV4-1 with TRBJ1-2; 7 bases map to TRBD1. Germline V lookup: CDR1 MGHRA, CDR2 YSYEKL. The CDR3 totals 16 residues. Trimming removed 2 bases from V and 1 base from J; junction bases left unmatched: 7.

CDR3 loop: CASSLEPTGSGNTIYF. CDR3 in DNA: TGTGCCAGCAGCTTAGAACCCACAGGGTCCGGGAACACCATATATTTT. V is TRBV7-2 and J is TRBJ1-3; D may be TRBD1 (6 bases). The CDR3 is made up of 16 amino acids. CDR1 SGHTA and CDR2 FQGNSA come from the germline V gene. Deletions cut 1 base from V and 7 bases from J, with 17 bases between.

V usage is TRBV19 and J usage is TRBJ1-5, with TRBD1 as a possible D gene (5 bases). V was clipped by 3 bases and J by 3 bases, with 9 bases between them. Germline lookup yields CDR1 LNHDA and CDR2 SQIVND (reference sequence). This CDR3 is built from 14 residues. The CDR3 coding sequence is TGTGCCAGTAGTATCCGGGGCCCCAATCAGCCCCAGCATTTT. Translation gives CASSIRGPNQPQHF.

This rearrangement joins TRBV2 to TRBJ2-5; 8 positions match TRBD2. Per germline, CDR1 SNHLY and CDR2 FYNNEI. CDR3 length equals 17 residues. With 4 bases clipped from V and 1 base from J, the junction kept 11 bases outside the gene matches. The CDR3 DNA is TGTGCCAGCAGTGTTTTTGGAGCGGGAGTTCGCCAAGAGACCCAGTACTTC. The encoded protein is CASSVFGAGVRQETQYF.

The V call is TRBV9, the J call TRBJ2-5; D is unclear. Germline lookup yields CDR1 SGDLS and CDR2 YYNGEE. V was pared by 0 bases and J by 5 bases, with 11 bases between. The length of the CDR3 is 14 residues. CDR3 amino acids: CASSVGWGGETQYF. As DNA, the CDR3 is TGTGCCAGCAGCGTAGGGTGGGGTGGGGAGACCCAGTACTTC.

The V call is TRBV20-1, the J call TRBJ1-5; 10 bases are shared with TRBD1. J lost 0 bases, V lost 2 bases, and 10 bases had no gene match. Germline CDR1 and CDR2: DFQATT and SNEGSKA (reference sequence). The CDR3 loop spans 18 amino acids. CDR3 protein: CSARLSTGGPHSNQPQHF. The CDR3 DNA reads TGCAGTGCTAGACTGTCGACAGGGGGCCCTCATAGCAATCAGCCCCAGCATTTT.

The chain carries TRBV4-2 and TRBJ1-2; possible D gene TRBD1, 5 bases. This CDR3 contains 16 residues. Germline values: CDR1 LGHNA, CDR2 YNFKEQ. V was trimmed by 0 bases and J by 4 bases, leaving 15 bases between them. This CDR3 is CASSQEARDDSYGYTF. For the CDR3, the DNA is TGTGCCAGCAGCCAAGAGGCCAGGGATGACTCCTATGGCTACACCTTC.

This clonotype has a single count. The chain uses TRBV4-2 and TRBJ1-2; D possibly corresponds to TRBD1 (5 bases). The CDR3 runs to 16 residues. With 3 bases removed from V and 14 bases from J, the gap between germline ends came to 28 bases. Germline V lookup: CDR1 LGHNA, CDR2 YNFKEQ. The DNA for the CDR3 is TGTGCCAGCAGCCAGCCCGGCGGGGCTGCCCGACAAGGAGGTACCTTC. Translation gives CASSQPGGAARQGGTF.

The chain recombines TRBV29-1 with TRBJ2-2; 8 bases map to TRBD2. CDR3 length: 14 amino acids. V was pared by 6 bases and J by 4 bases, with 7 bases of the junction left unmatched. The germline gives CDR1 SQVTM, CDR2 ANQGSEA. As DNA, the CDR3 is TGCAGCGTGCCGATAGCGGGGACCACCGGGGAGCTGTTTTTT. Translated: CSVPIAGTTGELFF.

The DNA for the CDR3 is TGTGCCAGCAGCACCGCGGGGCCAAGAGAGACCCAGTACTTC. It translates to CASSTAGPRETQYF. This rearrangement joins TRBV28 to TRBJ2-5, with a tentative D call TRBD2 (6 bases). Germline CDR1 reads MDHEN; CDR2 reads SYDVKM. Trimming removed 6 bases from V and 4 bases from J, with 15 bases in between. CDR3 size: 14 residues.